This TCR beta chain is from a study of T cells in Graves' hyperthyroidism and ophthalmopathy. Amplified TCR beta CDR3 regions came from RNA transcripts. The study used the HTBI primer set for a first-round RT-PCR of the TCR CDR3. TCRdb re-called the multiplex PCR reads through MiXCR, storing one row per CDR3 protein. The table lists roughly 570,000 distinct CDR3 sequences, around 14% of them singletons. Germline V CDR1 and CDR2: MDHEN, SYDVKM. V lost 3 bases and J lost 0, with 21 bases in between. The length of the CDR3 is 20 residues. J is TRBJ2-6 and V is TRBV28; perhaps TRBD1 as D (5 bases). What was sequenced was blood. This receptor was identified in a woman aged 25 to 39 with Graves' hyperthyroidism. CDR3 sequence: CASSFSGIGSRSSGANVLTF. The CDR3 nucleotides are TGTGCCAGCAGTTTCTCAGGGATCGGGTCCAGAAGCTCTGGGGCCAACGTCCTGACTTTC.